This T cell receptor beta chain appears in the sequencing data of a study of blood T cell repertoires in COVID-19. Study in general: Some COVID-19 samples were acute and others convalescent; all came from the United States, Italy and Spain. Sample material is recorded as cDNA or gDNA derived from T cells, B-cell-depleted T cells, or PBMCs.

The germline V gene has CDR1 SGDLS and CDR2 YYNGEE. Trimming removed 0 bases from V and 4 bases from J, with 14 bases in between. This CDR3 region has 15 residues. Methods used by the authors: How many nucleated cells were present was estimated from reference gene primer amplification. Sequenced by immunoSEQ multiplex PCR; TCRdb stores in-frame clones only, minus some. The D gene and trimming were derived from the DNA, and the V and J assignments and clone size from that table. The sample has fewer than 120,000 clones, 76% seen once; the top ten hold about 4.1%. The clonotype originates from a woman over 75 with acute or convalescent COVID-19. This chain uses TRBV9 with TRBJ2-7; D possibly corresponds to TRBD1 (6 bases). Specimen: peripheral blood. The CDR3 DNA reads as TGTGCCAGCAGCGTAGGACAGGATACTAATTACGAGCAGTACTTC. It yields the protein CASSVGQDTNYEQYF.